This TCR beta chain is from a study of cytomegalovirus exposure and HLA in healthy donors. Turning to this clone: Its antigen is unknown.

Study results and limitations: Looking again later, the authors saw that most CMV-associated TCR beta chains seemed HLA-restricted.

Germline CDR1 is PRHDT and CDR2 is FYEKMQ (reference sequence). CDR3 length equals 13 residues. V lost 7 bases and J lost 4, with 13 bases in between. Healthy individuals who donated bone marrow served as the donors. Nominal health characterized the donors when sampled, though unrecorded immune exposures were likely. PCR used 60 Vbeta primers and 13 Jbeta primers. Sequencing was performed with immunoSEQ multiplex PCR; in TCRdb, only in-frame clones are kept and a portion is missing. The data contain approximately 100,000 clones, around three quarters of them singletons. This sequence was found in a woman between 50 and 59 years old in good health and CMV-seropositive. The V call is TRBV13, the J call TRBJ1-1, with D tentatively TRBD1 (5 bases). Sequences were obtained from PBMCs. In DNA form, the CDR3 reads TGTGCCAGCACCCCTCAGGGTAGCACTGAAGCTTTCTTT. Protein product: CASTPQGSTEAFF.